The subject of this entry is one TCR beta chain. The study enrolled healthy HIV-negative adults without recent acute infections or vaccinations as donors. V was shortened by 0 bases and J by 10 bases, with 12 bases between the two germline ends. The CDR3 length is 13 residues. CDR1 and CDR2 (germline): LGHNA, YSLEER. The entry originates in a study of shared clonotypes between healthy human individuals. An assay was performed, and its level was deep. Measured with immunoSEQ multiplex PCR; TCRdb has only the in-frame clones, and not every one. The table lists over a million clones, roughly 96% of them singletons.

The source of this sequence is a man aged 30 to 39 in good health. Sample: naive CD4+ T cells sorted from blood. The subset is: CD45RA+ positively selected. The chain carries TRBV4-3 and TRBJ1-1; no clear D. The CDR3 here is CASSQDARARAFF. The CDR3 DNA follows: TGCGCCAGCAGCCAAGATGCGCGTGCCAGAGCTTTCTTT.